These T cell receptor beta chains were read from a single sample in a study of OX40 agonist ivuxolimab in advanced cancers. Sequencing was performed with immunoSEQ multiplex PCR; in TCRdb, only in-frame clones are kept and a portion is missing. The profile shows 65,000 to 90,000 clones, 91% of them singletons. Sequencing was performed on CD4+ or CD8+ T cells sorted from blood, taken in a trial of the OX40 agonist ivuxolimab. Receptor source: an adult with an advanced solid tumor such as melanoma, head and neck, liver or kidney cancer. CDR3s include the opening cysteine and the closing phenylalanine or tryptophan. The order of the fields is CDR3 DNA, CDR3 protein, V gene, CDR3 length, J gene, clone size, D gene. The D gene is left open where the match is weak. Not every row has a clone size; where given, it reads once, few, many or a size class.

DNA: TGTGCCAGCAGTGACCGAGCGGGAAGCACAGATACGCAGTATTTT; CDR3: CASSDRAGSTDTQYF; V: TRBV6-4; length: 15; J: TRBJ2-3; size: .; D: TRBD2
DNA: TGTGCCAGCACGCGGGAGGGCCTCCGGGAGCAGTACTTC; CDR3: CASTREGLREQYF; V: TRBV21-1; length: 13; J: TRBJ2-7; size: .; D: .
DNA: TGTGCCAGCAGCCCTATAAGGGAGATGGGCTACACCTTC; CDR3: CASSPIREMGYTF; V: TRBV7-8; length: 13; J: TRBJ1-2; size: .; D: .
DNA: TGTGCCAGCTCCCACTCTGGAAACACCATATATTTT; CDR3: CASSHSGNTIYF; V: TRBV28; length: 12; J: TRBJ1-3; size: .; D: .
DNA: TGTGCCTGGAGTCCAATCTTGGACTATCATGAGCAGTTCTTC; CDR3: CAWSPILDYHEQFF; V: TRBV30; length: 14; J: TRBJ2-1; size: .; D: .
DNA: TGCAGCGTTGAAAGTAGACAGGGAGGAGAGACCCAGTACTTC; CDR3: CSVESRQGGETQYF; V: TRBV29-1; length: 14; J: TRBJ2-5; size: .; D: .
DNA: TGTGCCAGCAGTTTACCGACAGTTTACAATGAGCAGTTCTTC; CDR3: CASSLPTVYNEQFF; V: TRBV28; length: 14; J: TRBJ2-1; size: .; D: .
DNA: TGTGCCAGCAGTCCCGGGGACATTATCCGTCAGCCCCAGCATTTT; CDR3: CASSPGDIIRQPQHF; V: TRBV7-2; length: 15; J: TRBJ1-5; size: .; D: .
DNA: TGTGCCAGTCGGGCGGGGGTATCCTCCTACAATGAGCAGTTCTTC; CDR3: CASRAGVSSYNEQFF; V: TRBV19; length: 15; J: TRBJ2-1; size: .; D: TRBD2
DNA: TGTGCCAGTAGTATAGCGACAGGCGCCACCTACGAGCAGTACTTC; CDR3: CASSIATGATYEQYF; V: TRBV19; length: 15; J: TRBJ2-7; size: .; D: .
DNA: TGCGCCAGCGCCTTAGCGGAGATACCCACAGATACGCAGTATTTT; CDR3: CASALAEIPTDTQYF; V: TRBV10-1; length: 15; J: TRBJ2-3; size: .; D: .
DNA: TGTGCCAGCCCCCTCAAACAGGCCGAAGCTTTCTTT; CDR3: CASPLKQAEAFF; V: TRBV18; length: 12; J: TRBJ1-1; size: .; D: .
DNA: TGTGCCTGGAGTCGGACTAGCTACGAGCAGTACTTC; CDR3: CAWSRTSYEQYF; V: TRBV30; length: 12; J: TRBJ2-7; size: .; D: TRBD2
DNA: TGTGCCAGGTTTTCGACAGTCTACGAGCAGTACTTC; CDR3: CARFSTVYEQYF; V: TRBV2; length: 12; J: TRBJ2-7; size: .; D: .
DNA: TGTGCCAGCAGCATGGGGGCGGCAAGCTCCTACGAGCAGTACTTC; CDR3: CASSMGAASSYEQYF; V: TRBV28; length: 15; J: TRBJ2-7; size: .; D: .
DNA: TGTGCCAGCAGCTTCGGACAGTACACAGATACGCAGTATTTT; CDR3: CASSFGQYTDTQYF; V: TRBV5-5; length: 14; J: TRBJ2-3; size: .; D: .
DNA: TGTGCCAGCAGTCTTCGGACAAATTCCTACGAGCAGTACTTC; CDR3: CASSLRTNSYEQYF; V: TRBV6-1; length: 14; J: TRBJ2-7; size: .; D: .
DNA: TGCGCCAGCAGCTTGGTGGCAGGGGGCAAGGATGAGCAGTTCTTC; CDR3: CASSLVAGGKDEQFF; V: TRBV5-1; length: 15; J: TRBJ2-1; size: .; D: TRBD1
DNA: TGTGCCAGCAGCTTACCTGCAGGGGAAGCTTTCTTT; CDR3: CASSLPAGEAFF; V: TRBV7-9; length: 12; J: TRBJ1-1; size: .; D: .
DNA: TGTGCCAGTAGTGCGGGACAGCTCGGGAACACTGAAGCTTTCTTT; CDR3: CASSAGQLGNTEAFF; V: TRBV19; length: 15; J: TRBJ1-1; size: .; D: TRBD1
DNA: TGTGCCAGCAGTCAATCTACAACTAATGAAAAACTGTTTTTT; CDR3: CASSQSTTNEKLFF; V: TRBV28; length: 14; J: TRBJ1-4; size: .; D: .
DNA: TGTGCCAGCAGCTTAGCGAGTCTTGCGGGCACCGGGGAGCTGTTTTTT; CDR3: CASSLASLAGTGELFF; V: TRBV7-8; length: 16; J: TRBJ2-2; size: .; D: .
DNA: TGTGCCAGCAGTTACCCCCCCGGAAATGAAAAACTGTTTTTT; CDR3: CASSYPPGNEKLFF; V: TRBV6-6; length: 14; J: TRBJ1-4; size: .; D: .
DNA: TGTGCCAGCAGGGACAGGGGGGCGCAGAACTATGGCTACACCTTC; CDR3: CASRDRGAQNYGYTF; V: TRBV2; length: 15; J: TRBJ1-2; size: .; D: TRBD1
DNA: TGTGCCAGCAGTGAAGAATCGACGCACCTCCTTAATTATTCACCCCTCCACTTT; CDR3: CASSEESTHLLNYSPLHF; V: TRBV6-1; length: 18; J: TRBJ1-6; size: .; D: .
DNA: TGTGCCAGCAGTGGACCCGGGACGGGCAAAGAGACCCAGTACTTC; CDR3: CASSGPGTGKETQYF; V: TRBV28; length: 15; J: TRBJ2-5; size: .; D: .
DNA: TGTGCCAGCAGCCCCCCGAGGGGAGGAAACTACAATGAGCAGTTCTTC; CDR3: CASSPPRGGNYNEQFF; V: TRBV28; length: 16; J: TRBJ2-1; size: .; D: .
DNA: TGTGCCAGCTCACCACCCACTGAGGGACGGTACGCAGATACGCAGTATTTT; CDR3: CASSPPTEGRYADTQYF; V: TRBV18; length: 17; J: TRBJ2-3; size: once; D: .
DNA: TGCGCCAGCAGCCTTGGACAGAAAGAGACCCAGTACTTC; CDR3: CASSLGQKETQYF; V: TRBV5-1; length: 13; J: TRBJ2-5; size: once; D: .
DNA: TGTGCCAGCAGAAACAGCGCCGGGGAGCTGTTTTTT; CDR3: CASRNSAGELFF; V: TRBV28; length: 12; J: TRBJ2-2; size: .; D: .
DNA: TGTGCCAGCAGGCCACTTCAGGGGGGGTATGGCTACACCTTC; CDR3: CASRPLQGGYGYTF; V: TRBV6-5; length: 14; J: TRBJ1-2; size: .; D: TRBD1
DNA: TGTGCCAGCAGCTTAGCGGGGACAGCCTCCTACAATGAGCAGTTCTTC; CDR3: CASSLAGTASYNEQFF; V: TRBV7-3; length: 16; J: TRBJ2-1; size: .; D: .
DNA: TGTGCCAGCAGTTTAGTAAGCGGGAGAACTAGGGAGCAGTACTTC; CDR3: CASSLVSGRTREQYF; V: TRBV28; length: 15; J: TRBJ2-7; size: .; D: TRBD2
DNA: TGCGCCAGCAGCCGCCGAATGTTCAGGGGGCGCACAGATACGCAGTATTTT; CDR3: CASSRRMFRGRTDTQYF; V: TRBV4-3; length: 17; J: TRBJ2-3; size: .; D: TRBD1
DNA: TGTGCCACCAGCGTCGTCGCGGGTCCCTACGAGCAGTACTTC; CDR3: CATSVVAGPYEQYF; V: TRBV15; length: 14; J: TRBJ2-7; size: .; D: .
DNA: TGTGCCAGCAGCGCGGGGGGATACAGGGGAACTAATGAAAAACTGTTTTTT; CDR3: CASSAGGYRGTNEKLFF; V: TRBV7-9; length: 17; J: TRBJ1-4; size: once; D: TRBD1
DNA: TGTGCCAGCAGCCTAGGACTAGCGGGAGAGAGGGGGTACGTTGAGACCCAGTACTTC; CDR3: CASSLGLAGERGYVETQYF; V: TRBV7-9; length: 19; J: TRBJ2-5; size: .; D: TRBD2
DNA: TGTGCCTGGAATATGGCAGGCTACGAGCAGTACTTC; CDR3: CAWNMAGYEQYF; V: TRBV30; length: 12; J: TRBJ2-7; size: .; D: .
DNA: TGTGCCAGCAGTTACCGGCTAGCGGGAGTAGAGACCCAGTACTTC; CDR3: CASSYRLAGVETQYF; V: TRBV6-5; length: 15; J: TRBJ2-5; size: .; D: TRBD2
DNA: TGTGCCAGTAGTGCTCAGGCGAGAGAGACCCAGTACTTC; CDR3: CASSAQARETQYF; V: TRBV19; length: 13; J: TRBJ2-5; size: .; D: .
DNA: TGTGCCAGCAGTTACGCGGCGGGAGCCCAGTACTTC; CDR3: CASSYAAGAQYF; V: TRBV6-6; length: 12; J: TRBJ2-5; size: .; D: TRBD2
DNA: TGCGCCAGCAGCTTGGGGGCTGCAGATACGCAGTATTTT; CDR3: CASSLGAADTQYF; V: TRBV5-1; length: 13; J: TRBJ2-3; size: .; D: .
DNA: TGCGCCAGCAGCCAAGATCAGGCCGTCTCTGGAAACACCATATATTTT; CDR3: CASSQDQAVSGNTIYF; V: TRBV4-1; length: 16; J: TRBJ1-3; size: .; D: .
DNA: TGTGCCAGCAAGAAACAGGGCCTGAACACTGAAGCTTTCTTT; CDR3: CASKKQGLNTEAFF; V: TRBV28; length: 14; J: TRBJ1-1; size: once; D: .
DNA: TGTGCCTGGAGTGGAAGGTTCCCTAGGACAGATACGCAGTATTTT; CDR3: CAWSGRFPRTDTQYF; V: TRBV30; length: 15; J: TRBJ2-3; size: .; D: .
DNA: TGTGCCAGCTCACCACTTTCCGCCGGGGAGCTGTTTTTT; CDR3: CASSPLSAGELFF; V: TRBV18; length: 13; J: TRBJ2-2; size: .; D: .
DNA: TGTGCCAGCAGCCTAAGACGGACGGCCTACGAGCAGTACTTC; CDR3: CASSLRRTAYEQYF; V: TRBV5-6; length: 14; J: TRBJ2-7; size: .; D: .
DNA: TGCGCCAGCAGCTTGGAGCCGGGAAGCAATCAGCCCCAGCATTTT; CDR3: CASSLEPGSNQPQHF; V: TRBV5-1; length: 15; J: TRBJ1-5; size: .; D: .
DNA: TGTGCCAGTAGTATAAGAGGGGGCCAGCTGAACACTGAAGCTTTCTTT; CDR3: CASSIRGGQLNTEAFF; V: TRBV19; length: 16; J: TRBJ1-1; size: .; D: TRBD1
DNA: TGTGCCAGCAGCTTAGGCGACAGGACTAACTACGAGCAGTACTTC; CDR3: CASSLGDRTNYEQYF; V: TRBV13; length: 15; J: TRBJ2-7; size: .; D: .
DNA: TGTGCCAGCAGCCCTACTTGGGGAGTCAATCAGCCCCAGCATTTT; CDR3: CASSPTWGVNQPQHF; V: TRBV6-5; length: 15; J: TRBJ1-5; size: few; D: .
DNA: TGCGCCAGCAGCGCGTTTGGGGGACTAGGGGAGACCCAGTACTTC; CDR3: CASSAFGGLGETQYF; V: TRBV5-1; length: 15; J: TRBJ2-5; size: .; D: TRBD2
DNA: TGTGCCAGCAGCTCCCACGGACAGGGGTCGGCAGAGACCCAGTACTTC; CDR3: CASSSHGQGSAETQYF; V: TRBV7-2; length: 16; J: TRBJ2-5; size: .; D: TRBD1
DNA: TGTGCCAGCAGTGAAGATCTCAGAGGGTACAATGAGCAGTTCTTC; CDR3: CASSEDLRGYNEQFF; V: TRBV6-1; length: 15; J: TRBJ2-1; size: .; D: .
DNA: TGTGCCAGCTCACCATTGGGACAGATGAACACCGGGGAGCTGTTTTTT; CDR3: CASSPLGQMNTGELFF; V: TRBV18; length: 16; J: TRBJ2-2; size: .; D: TRBD1